This note documents a single TCR beta chain sequence. The target of this receptor is not known. No clone much larger than this one lies a single base away; base qualities are absent. Sorted unstimulated T cells and proliferating T cells recovered from mixed lymphocyte reactions underwent TCRbeta CDR3 sequencing. Fresh whole blood from around 11 HLA-typed healthy donors was used to isolate PBMCs. The germline V and J ends show losses of 9 bases and 3 bases respectively, and no gene match explains 5 bases of the junction. As encoded in the germline V gene (reference sequence), CDR1 is SGHNT while CDR2 is YYREEE. Spanning cysteine to phenylalanine, the CDR3 consists of 12 amino acids. Kept here is only the CDR3 DNA, which spans 36 bases and is read in frame from base 1. The data were taken from a study of siplizumab effects on memory and regulatory T cells (dated by TCRdb to about 2019). At the level of the whole study: The study looked at the effect of siplizumab, an anti-CD2 antibody, on alloreactive T-cell subsets in allogeneic mixed lymphocyte reactions made from human PBMCs.

Study-level results and caveats: Unstimulated naive T cells appeared more diverse than memory T cells, and naive cells seemed to contribute substantially to the alloresponse. Of the alloreactive CD4+ clones that could be mapped, the Treg-derived share averaged about 70% with siplizumab compared with around 25% in control reactions. Sequences below about 10^-5 frequency were poorly captured, so only a minor fraction of alloreactive clones could be mapped to unstimulated subsets. Whether proliferating Tregs from siplizumab cultures were suppressive was not functionally confirmed. About 75-95% of proliferating CD4+ or CD8+ clones could not be given a naive or memory phenotype. The cumulative frequency of alloreactive sequences traceable to unstimulated CD4+ memory T cells was significantly reduced by siplizumab.

Library method: the immunoSEQ multiplex PCR assay. Roughly 10^5 TCR templates per sample were assayed on the deep sequencing platform. Genomic DNA extracted from sorted T cells was used for TCRbeta CDR3 sequencing. The authors' analysis ran thus. The R programming language was used for the clonal analysis of the TCRbeta CDR3 data. Alloreactive CD4+ and CD8+ clones were identified by comparing unstimulated samples to CFSE-low samples taken after the reaction. Regulatory or non-regulatory origin of alloreactive CD4+ clones was assigned by matching sequences to the sorted unstimulated Treg and non-Treg repertoires. The immuneACCESS repertoire file appears here via TCRdb, limited to in-frame rearrangements. These files lack a portion of the clones; in checked studies, under half of the deficit traces to unresolved V genes, and the cause of the others is not known. The DNA gave D and trimming, while V, J and clone size come from that table. This sample has 100,000 or so clones in its table, and about 91% of those were observed once. About 0.15% of the sample belongs to the ten largest clones.

This TCR was recovered from a human donor in good health. This chain is built from TRBV5-4 and TRBJ2-7; 8 central bases correspond to TRBD2. Sequencing was performed on CD4+ T cells sorted from blood. The CDR3: CATGRGYYEQYF. In nucleotide form, the sequence is TGTGCCACCGGGAGGGGATACTACGAGCAGTACTTC.